This T cell receptor beta chain was retrieved from a study of blood T cell repertoires in COVID-19. Only in-frame clones appear in the TCRdb table, and some are missing; sequencing was by immunoSEQ multiplex PCR. The data contain approximately 210,000 clones, roughly 84% of them singletons. This clone was counted ten times or more. This CDR3 has 14 residues. V was shortened by 3 bases and J by 4 bases, with 10 bases between the two germline ends. Germline V gene lookup returns CDR1 SGDLS and CDR2 YYNGEE. Participants were placed into cohorts based on the clinical history they reported. The specimen was PBMCs or T cells enriched from blood (not recorded which). This clonotype was obtained from a man aged 30-40 years in a cohort exposed to, infected with or recovered from COVID-19 (not recorded which). The chain is built from TRBV9 and TRBJ2-2; D not certain. CDR3 sequence reads: CASSAVLFTGELFF. The CDR3 region has the DNA TGTGCCAGCAGCGCGGTCCTTTTCACCGGGGAGCTGTTTTTT.